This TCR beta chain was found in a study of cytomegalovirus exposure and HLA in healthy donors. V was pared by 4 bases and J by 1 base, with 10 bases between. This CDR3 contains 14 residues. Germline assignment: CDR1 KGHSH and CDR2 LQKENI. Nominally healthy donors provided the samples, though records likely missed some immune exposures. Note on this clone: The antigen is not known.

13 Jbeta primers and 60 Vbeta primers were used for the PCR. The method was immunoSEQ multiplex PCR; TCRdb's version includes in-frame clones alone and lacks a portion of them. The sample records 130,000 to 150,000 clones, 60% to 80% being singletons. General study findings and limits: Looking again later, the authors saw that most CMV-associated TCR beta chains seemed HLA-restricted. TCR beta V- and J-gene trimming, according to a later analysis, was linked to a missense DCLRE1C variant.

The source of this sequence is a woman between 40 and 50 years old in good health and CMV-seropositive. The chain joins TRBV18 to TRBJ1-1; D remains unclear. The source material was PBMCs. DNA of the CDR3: TGTGCCAGCTCACTCCAGGAAAGGAACACTGAAGCTTTCTTT. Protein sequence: CASSLQERNTEAFF.